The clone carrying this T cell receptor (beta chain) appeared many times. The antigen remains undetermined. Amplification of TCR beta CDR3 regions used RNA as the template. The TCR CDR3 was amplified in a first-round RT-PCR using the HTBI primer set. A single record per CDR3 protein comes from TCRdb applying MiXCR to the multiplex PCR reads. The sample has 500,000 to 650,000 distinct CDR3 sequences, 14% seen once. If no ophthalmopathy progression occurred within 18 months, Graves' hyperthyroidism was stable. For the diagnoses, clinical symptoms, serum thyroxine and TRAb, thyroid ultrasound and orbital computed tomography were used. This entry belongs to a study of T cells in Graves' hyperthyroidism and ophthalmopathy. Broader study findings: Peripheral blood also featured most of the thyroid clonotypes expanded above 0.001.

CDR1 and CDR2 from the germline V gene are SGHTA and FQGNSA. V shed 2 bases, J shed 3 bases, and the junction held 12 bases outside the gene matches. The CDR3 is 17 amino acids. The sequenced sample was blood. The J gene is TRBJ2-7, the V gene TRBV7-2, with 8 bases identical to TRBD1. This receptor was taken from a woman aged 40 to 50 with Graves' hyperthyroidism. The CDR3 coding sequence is TGTGCCAGCAGCTTACTATCTGGGGACAGGATCCTCTACGAGCAGTACTTC. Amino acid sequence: CASSLLSGDRILYEQYF.